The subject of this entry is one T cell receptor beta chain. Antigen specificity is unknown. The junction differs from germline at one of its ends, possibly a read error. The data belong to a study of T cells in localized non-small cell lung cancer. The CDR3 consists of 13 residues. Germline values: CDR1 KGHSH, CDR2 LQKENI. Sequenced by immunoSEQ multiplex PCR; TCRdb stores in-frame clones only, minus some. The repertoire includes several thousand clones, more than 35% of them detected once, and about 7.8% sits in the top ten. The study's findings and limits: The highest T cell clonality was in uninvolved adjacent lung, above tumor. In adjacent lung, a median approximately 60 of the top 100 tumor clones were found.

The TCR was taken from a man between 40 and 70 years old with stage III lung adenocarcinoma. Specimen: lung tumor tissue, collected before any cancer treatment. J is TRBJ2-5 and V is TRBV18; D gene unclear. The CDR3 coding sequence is TGTGCCAGCTCCTCAGCCATCCAAGAGACCCGGTACTTC. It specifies CASSSAIQETRYF.